These T cell receptor beta chains were read from a single sample in a study of cytomegalovirus exposure and HLA in healthy donors. Clones were sequenced by immunoSEQ multiplex PCR, and TCRdb holds only the in-frame ones, with some missing. The sample records some 110,000 clones, over 65% being singletons. The specimen sequenced was PBMCs. The receptor set was obtained from a woman between 50 and 59 years old in good health and CMV-seropositive. Both conserved end residues are part of each CDR3. D genes are given only for firm matches. Rows may omit the clone size; those that give it use once, few, many or a size class.

TRBV7-9	once	NA	TRBJ2-3	TGTGCCAGCAGCTTAGAGGGGGGCACAGATACGCAGTATTTT	CASSLEGGTDTQYF
TRBV5-4	once	NA	TRBJ1-6	TGTGCCAGCAGCTTGGACACAAGTTCACCCCTCCACTTT	CASSLDTSSPLHF
TRBV6-4	few	TRBD1	TRBJ2-1	TGTGCCAGCAGTGACTCAAGACAGGGGGGGGTGAATGAGCAGTTCTTC	CASSDSRQGGVNEQFF
TRBV19	once	TRBD1	TRBJ2-6	TGTGCCAGTAGTTCGGGACAGGCTGGGGCCAACGTCCTGACTTTC	CASSSGQAGANVLTF
TRBV14	once	NA	TRBJ1-2	TGTGCCAGCAGCCAAGAAGTGGGCAGACGTTATGGCTACACCTTC	CASSQEVGRRYGYTF
TRBV5-1	NA	NA	TRBJ1-1	TGCGCCAGCAGCTTAGACATGACAGGTGACACTGAAGCTTTCTTT	CASSLDMTGDTEAFF
TRBV7-6	few	NA	TRBJ1-1	TGTGCCAGCAGCTTAGGGACAACTCGGAACACTGAAGCTTTCTTT	CASSLGTTRNTEAFF
TRBV6-5	few	NA	TRBJ1-1	TGTGCCAGCAGTTACTCGGTCAGTAACACTGAAGCTTTCTTT	CASSYSVSNTEAFF
TRBV27	few	NA	TRBJ1-6	TGTGCCAGCAGAATACAATATCAGGTCCCTAATTCACCCCTCCACTTT	CASRIQYQVPNSPLHF
TRBV2	NA	NA	TRBJ1-5	TGTGCCAGAGGCGGCGCCGGGACACCTAATCAGCCCCAGCATTTT	CARGGAGTPNQPQHF
TRBV6-6	NA	NA	TRBJ1-2	TGTGCCAGCAGTCTACTAACAAGTAACTATGGCTACACCTTC	CASSLLTSNYGYTF
TRBV25-1	once	NA	TRBJ1-2	TGTGCCAGCACTGCAGGGGATGGCTATGGCTACACCTTC	CASTAGDGYGYTF
TRBV7-2	NA	TRBD2	TRBJ2-3	TGTGCCAGCAGCGAGAGCGGGAGGGTTCCAGATACGCAGTATTTT	CASSESGRVPDTQYF
TRBV6-1	few	TRBD1	TRBJ1-5	TGTGCCAGCCATTCCGGGACAGGCAACAATCAGCCCCAGCATTTT	CASHSGTGNNQPQHF
TRBV25-1	NA	NA	TRBJ2-5	TGTGCCAGCAGTGATTCTGAGGGCGCGGTTGTCGAGACCCAGTACTTC	CASSDSEGAVVETQYF
TRBV18	NA	NA	TRBJ2-1	TGTGCCAGCTCAATTTCTGGTGGGAGGACGGTGGATGAGCAGTTCTTC	CASSISGGRTVDEQFF
TRBV30	NA	NA	TRBJ1-2	TGTGCCTGGAGTGTAACAGAGCCAAACTATGGCTACACCTTC	CAWSVTEPNYGYTF
TRBV7-2	NA	NA	TRBJ2-1	TGTGCCAGCAGCTTACCGGGACTCCTCAATGAGCAGTTCTTC	CASSLPGLLNEQFF
TRBV9	once	NA	TRBJ1-1	TGTGCCAGCAGCGTATTAGAGAGCACTGAAGCTTTCTTT	CASSVLESTEAFF
TRBV28	NA	TRBD1	TRBJ1-2	TGTGCCAGCAGTTCCATGCGGCGGACAGGGGGCGCCAACGATTATGGCTACACCTTC	CASSSMRRTGGANDYGYTF
TRBV19	few	TRBD1	TRBJ1-2	TGTGCCAGTAGTCCGGGACAGGGTGGATATGGCTACACCTTC	CASSPGQGGYGYTF
TRBV7-2	NA	NA	TRBJ2-3	TGTGCCAGCAGCAAGCTTGGTCCTCCAGATACGCAGTATTTT	CASSKLGPPDTQYF
TRBV10-3	NA	TRBD1	TRBJ1-6	TGTGCCATCAGTGAATTGGGACAGGGAAATTCACCCCTCCACTTT	CAISELGQGNSPLHF
TRBV5-1	few	TRBD2	TRBJ2-3	TGCGCCAGCAGCTCCGGGACTAGCGGGATCACGCAGTATTTT	CASSSGTSGITQYF
TRBV28	NA	NA	TRBJ2-1	TGTGCCAGCAGTATCTATCGACTAGTCCAGAATGAGCAGTTCTTC	CASSIYRLVQNEQFF
TRBV29-1	NA	NA	TRBJ2-7	TGCAGCGTTGGAGAGGGGCTATCCTACGAGCAGTACTTT	CSVGEGLSYEQYF
TRBV2	NA	NA	TRBJ1-3	TGTGCCAGCAGTGCCTCCTCTGGAAACACCATATATTTT	CASSASSGNTIYF
TRBV7-2	NA	NA	TRBJ1-5	TGTGCCAGCACCTTAGAGGCAGGGCGGATTCAGCCCCAGCATTTT	CASTLEAGRIQPQHF
TRBV30	NA	TRBD2	TRBJ2-3	TGTGCCTGGAGTTTAGTAGCGGGGGGGAGCACAGATACGCAGTATTTT	CAWSLVAGGSTDTQYF
TRBV27	NA	TRBD1	TRBJ2-4	TGTGCCAGCAGCTGGGACAGGCGGGGAGAAAACATTCAGTACTTC	CASSWDRRGENIQYF
TRBV6-6	NA	NA	TRBJ1-1	TGTGCCAGCAGTCCTCCCCAGGGGACCATGAACACTGAAGCTTTCTTT	CASSPPQGTMNTEAFF
TRBV19	NA	TRBD2	TRBJ2-3	TGTGCCAGTAGGGCCCGGACTAGCGGGGGACGGGATACGCAGTATTTT	CASRARTSGGRDTQYF
TRBV11-2	NA	NA	TRBJ2-5	TGTGCCAGCAGCTCTAACAGGATCCAAGAGACCCAGTACTTC	CASSSNRIQETQYF
TRBV6-1	NA	TRBD1	TRBJ1-1	TGTGCCAGCAGTGAAGGACAGGGGGCACAGAGGGACACTGAAGCTTTCTTT	CASSEGQGAQRDTEAFF
TRBV19	NA	NA	TRBJ2-3	TGTGCCAGTAACGGGTCCCGGAGTAGCACAGATACGCAGTATTTT	CASNGSRSSTDTQYF
TRBV28	NA	TRBD1	TRBJ2-7	TGTGCCAGCAGGTTGGGACAGTGGGACTACGAGCAGTACTTC	CASRLGQWDYEQYF
TRBV5-4	NA	NA	TRBJ1-3	TGTGCCAGCAGCTTGCAATTTGGAAACACCATATATTTT	CASSLQFGNTIYF
TRBV6-1	NA	TRBD1	TRBJ1-2	TGTGCCAGCAGCTCGGACAGGGCTCTCTATGGCTACACCTTC	CASSSDRALYGYTF
TRBV6-4	NA	TRBD2	TRBJ2-2	TGTGCCAGCAGTCAGGGACTAGCGGTGAACACCGGGGAGCTGTTTTTT	CASSQGLAVNTGELFF
TRBV13	NA	TRBD1	TRBJ2-6	TGTGCCAGCAGTGCCGGGACAGGGGGCGCTGGGGCCAACGTCCTGACTTTC	CASSAGTGGAGANVLTF
TRBV19	NA	NA	TRBJ1-1	TGTGCCAGTAGTACCCAGCGGTGGACTGAAGCTTTCTTT	CASSTQRWTEAFF
TRBV28	few	NA	TRBJ1-1	TGTGCCAGCAGTTTACGGGGGTCGGGGAACACTGAAGCTTTCTTT	CASSLRGSGNTEAFF
TRBV27	NA	TRBD2	TRBJ2-3	TGTGCCAGCAGTTCTAGCGGTAACACAGATACGCAGTATTTT	CASSSSGNTDTQYF
TRBV7-2	NA	TRBD1	TRBJ1-5	TGTGCCAGCAGCCGAACTCAGGGGGCATTTCAGCCCCAGCATTTT	CASSRTQGAFQPQHF
TRBV19	NA	NA	TRBJ1-6	TGTGCCGTCGGGGACTTATTGAATTCACCCCTCCACTTT	CAVGDLLNSPLHF
TRBV27	NA	NA	TRBJ1-1	TGTGCCAGCAGTTTAGCCCGGGACACTGAAGCTTTCTTT	CASSLARDTEAFF
TRBV7-6	few	NA	TRBJ2-5	TGTGCCAGCAGCTCAGGGGGGTACCAAGAGACCCAGTACTTC	CASSSGGYQETQYF
TRBV30	NA	NA	TRBJ2-7	TGTGCCTGGAGTAATTTCCGGACTGGCTACGAGCAGTACTTC	CAWSNFRTGYEQYF
TRBV30	once	NA	TRBJ1-4	TGTGCCTGGAGCCGACAAATTGGGAATGAAAAACTGTTTTTT	CAWSRQIGNEKLFF
TRBV7-2	NA	NA	TRBJ2-1	TGTGCCAGCAGCTTAGCCAGAAGCTCCTACAATGAGCAGTTCTTC	CASSLARSSYNEQFF
TRBV4-1	few	NA	TRBJ1-4	TGCGCCAGCAGCCAAATACAAGAAAAACTGTTTTTT	CASSQIQEKLFF
TRBV7-2	few	TRBD1	TRBJ1-6	TGTGCCAGCAGCCCCCGGACAGGGAGAGATTCACCCCTCCACTTT	CASSPRTGRDSPLHF
TRBV9	NA	TRBD2	TRBJ2-1	TGTGCCAGCAGCATAAGGACTAGCGGTGAGCAGTTCTTC	CASSIRTSGEQFF
TRBV19	NA	TRBD1	TRBJ1-2	TGTGCCACCTCGGGACAGGGGATGAACTATGGCTACACCTTC	CATSGQGMNYGYTF
TRBV1	NA	NA	TRBJ2-7	TGCACCAGCAGTCTAGCGGGTTACGAGCAGTACTTC	CTSSLAGYEQYF
TRBV6-1	NA	TRBD2	TRBJ2-3	TGTGCCAGCAGTGAAGACTCAGGGACTAGTCCAAGCACAGATACGCAGTATTTT	CASSEDSGTSPSTDTQYF
TRBV20-1	NA	NA	TRBJ1-1	TGCAGTGCTAACAGGATTGAAGCTTTCTTT	CSANRIEAFF
TRBV29-1	few	NA	TRBJ2-1	TGCAGCATGGAAGCGGGCTCCTACAATGAGCAGTTCTTC	CSMEAGSYNEQFF
TRBV7-2	NA	NA	TRBJ1-1	TGTGCCAGCAGCCAGCGGCACCTGAACACTGAAGCTTTCTTT	CASSQRHLNTEAFF
TRBV28	NA	TRBD1	TRBJ1-1	TGTGCCAGCAGTATACCCGGGACAGGGAGGCAAGCTTTCTTT	CASSIPGTGRQAFF